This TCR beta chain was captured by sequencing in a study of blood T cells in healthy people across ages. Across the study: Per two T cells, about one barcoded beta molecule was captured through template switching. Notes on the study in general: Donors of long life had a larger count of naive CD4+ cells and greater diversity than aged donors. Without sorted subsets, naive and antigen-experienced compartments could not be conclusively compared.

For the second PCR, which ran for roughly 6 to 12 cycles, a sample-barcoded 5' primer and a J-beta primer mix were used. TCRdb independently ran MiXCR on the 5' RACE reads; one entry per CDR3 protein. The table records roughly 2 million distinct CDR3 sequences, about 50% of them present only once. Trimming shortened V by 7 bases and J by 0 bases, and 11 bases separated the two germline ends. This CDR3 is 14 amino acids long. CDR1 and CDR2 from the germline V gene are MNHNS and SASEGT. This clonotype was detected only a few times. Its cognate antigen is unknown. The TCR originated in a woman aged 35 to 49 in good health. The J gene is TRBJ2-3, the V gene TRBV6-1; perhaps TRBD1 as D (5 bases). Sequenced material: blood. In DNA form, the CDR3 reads TGTGCCAGCAATAGACAGATAAGCACAGATACGCAGTATTTT. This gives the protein CASNRQISTDTQYF.